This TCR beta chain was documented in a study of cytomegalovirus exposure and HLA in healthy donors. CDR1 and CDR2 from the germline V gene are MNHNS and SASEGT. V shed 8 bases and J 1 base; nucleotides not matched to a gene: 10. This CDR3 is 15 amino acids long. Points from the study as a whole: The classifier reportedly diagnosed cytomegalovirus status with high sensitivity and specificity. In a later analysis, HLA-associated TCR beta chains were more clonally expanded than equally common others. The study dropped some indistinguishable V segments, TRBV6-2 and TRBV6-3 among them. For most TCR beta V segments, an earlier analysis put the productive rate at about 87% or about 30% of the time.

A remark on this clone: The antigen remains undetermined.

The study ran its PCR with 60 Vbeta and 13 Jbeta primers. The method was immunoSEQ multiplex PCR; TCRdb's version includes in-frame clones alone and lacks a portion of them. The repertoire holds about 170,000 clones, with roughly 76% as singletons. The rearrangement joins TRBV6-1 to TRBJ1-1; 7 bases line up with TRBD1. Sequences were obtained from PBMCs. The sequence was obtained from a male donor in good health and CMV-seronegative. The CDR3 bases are TGTGCCAGCGGAGGGGGCAGGGGCCCGAACACTGAAGCTTTCTTT. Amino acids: CASGGGRGPNTEAFF.